This passage covers 28 T cell receptor beta chains from one sample sequenced in a study of T cell changes during pregnancy in multiple sclerosis. Sequencing was performed with immunoSEQ multiplex PCR; in TCRdb, only in-frame clones are kept and a portion is missing. The sample consists of around 92,000 clones, approximately 92% of them appearing once. The sequenced sample was peripheral blood, obtained in the first trimester of pregnancy. Source of these receptors: a female donor with multiple sclerosis, enrolled in a pregnancy study.

The chain combines TRBV27 with TRBJ2-7, with 8 nucleotides matching TRBD1. Germline values: CDR1 MNHEY, CDR2 SMNVEV (reference sequence). The CDR3 runs 12 residues. V lost 4 bases, J lost 6 bases, and 2 bases stayed unmatched. The CDR3: CASSYGTGEQYF. The CDR3 nucleotides are TGTGCCAGCAGTTACGGGACAGGCGAGCAGTACTTC.

The chain recombines TRBV5-6 with TRBJ2-7; a weak D match, TRBD1 (5 bases). The ends were cut back, 1 base at V and 1 base at J, with 15 bases in the middle. CDR1 and CDR2 from the germline V gene are SGHDT and YYEEEE. The length of the CDR3 is 16 residues. CDR3 coding DNA: TGTGCCAGCAGCTTGTGGAGACAGTTCCTATCCTACGAGCAGTACTTC. Translated: CASSLWRQFLSYEQYF.

The J gene is TRBJ1-1, the V gene TRBV4-1; 7 bases match TRBD1. The J segment lost 4 bases and the V segment lost 2 bases, leaving 1 base of the junction unmatched. The CDR3 totals 13 residues. Germline-derived CDR1 and CDR2 are MGHRA and YSYEKL. This CDR3 reads CASSQQGVTEAFF. CDR3 bases: TGCGCCAGCAGCCAACAGGGGGTCACTGAAGCTTTCTTT.

This chain joins TRBV6-5 and TRBJ2-2, with a possible D match to TRBD2 (6 bases). Trimming stripped 6 bases from V and 4 bases from J, with 9 bases between. In germline, CDR1 is MNHEY, CDR2 SVGAGI. The CDR3 is 13 amino acids. The CDR3 DNA reads as TGTGCCAGCAGGAAGACTAGCACCGGGGAGCTGTTTTTT. It specifies CASRKTSTGELFF.

This clone was picked up one time. The chain has TRBV11-3 and TRBJ2-3; 14 bases map to TRBD2. The trim removed 4 bases at V and 3 bases at J, leaving 3 bases unmatched. The CDR3 is 16 amino acids. The germline CDR1 and CDR2 sequences are SGHNT and YENEEA. The CDR3 DNA sequence: TGTGCCAGCAGCTCGGGACTAGCGGGGGCAACAGATACGCAGTATTTT. Translation gives CASSSGLAGATDTQYF.

This sequence joins TRBV11-1 and TRBJ1-6; no clear D. The CDR3 is made up of 18 amino acids. Per the germline V gene, CDR1 is SGHAT and CDR2 is FQDESV (reference sequence). V shed 5 bases and J shed 0 bases, with 17 bases lying between them. The DNA of the CDR3 is TGTGCCAGCAGCGACACCCGACGCCTGAGCTCCTATAATTCACCCCTCCACTTT. Its translation is CASSDTRRLSSYNSPLHF.

The V call is TRBV6-5, the J call TRBJ1-2, with 9 bases lining up with TRBD1. The CDR3 sequence is 15 residues long. V shed 6 bases, J shed 8 bases, and the junction held 13 bases outside the gene matches. The germline CDR1 and CDR2 sequences are MNHEY and SVGAGI. The CDR3 protein is CASRILLQGAGGYTF. CDR3 nucleotides: TGTGCCAGCAGAATATTATTACAGGGGGCTGGCGGCTACACCTTC.

This chain uses TRBV18 with TRBJ1-2; 7 positions agree with TRBD1. This CDR3 spans 17 amino acids. V gave up 4 bases and J gave up 5 bases; unmatched junction bases: 16. The germline V gene has CDR1 KGHSH and CDR2 LQKENI. The CDR3 DNA sequence: TGTGCCAGCTCACTCTTTAATCAGGACCTCAGGGGGTATGGCTACACCTTC. Its protein is CASSLFNQDLRGYGYTF.

The rearrangement uses TRBV2 and TRBJ1-3; 10 bases line up with TRBD1. This CDR3 contains 15 residues. Germline V CDR1 and CDR2: SNHLY, FYNNEI. J was trimmed by 7 bases and V by 3 bases; bases with no gene match: 6. The CDR3 DNA reads as TGTGCCAGCAGTGATTTGGGACAGGGGAGGAACACCATATATTTT. Translated: CASSDLGQGRNTIYF.

The sample holds a few counts of this clone. The rearrangement uses TRBV11-2 and TRBJ2-1; 10 bases agree with TRBD2. This CDR3 is built from 15 residues. J gave up 10 bases and V 6 bases, and 12 bases lay outside the gene matches. Germline values: CDR1 SGHAT, CDR2 FQNNGV. Written as DNA, the CDR3 is TGTGCCAGCAGACAAAGGAGCGGGGGGGCGGGGGAGCAGTTCTTC. As protein: CASRQRSGGAGEQFF. The variable domain in full, completed from reference TRBV11-2 and TRBJ2-1, reads EAGVAQSPRYKIIEKRQSVAFWCNPISGHATLYWYQQILGQGPKLLIQFQNNGVVDDSQLPKDRFSAERLKGVDSTLKIQPAKLEDSAVYLCASRQRSGGAGEQFFGPGTRLTVL.

The chain employs TRBV6-6 and TRBJ1-5, with D uncertain. Trimming took 5 bases from V and 6 from J, leaving 14 bases between them. Germline loops: CDR1 MNHNY, CDR2 SVGAGI (reference sequence). The length of the CDR3 is 14 residues. The chain's CDR3 is CASSGHRRGQPQHF. As DNA, the CDR3 is TGTGCCAGCAGTGGCCATCGCCGGGGTCAGCCCCAGCATTTT.

The V gene is TRBV15, the J gene TRBJ2-7, with 7 bases fitting TRBD2. The CDR3 is made up of 14 amino acids. Germline V gene lookup returns CDR1 LNHNV and CDR2 YYDKDF (reference sequence). With 3 bases clipped from V and 0 bases from J, the junction kept 2 bases outside the gene matches. DNA for the CDR3: TGTGCCACCAGCAGGGGGGGGACCTCCTACGAGCAGTACTTC. Residues: CATSRGGTSYEQYF.

The chain recombines TRBV23-1 with TRBJ2-3, with 7 positions matching TRBD2. TRBV23-1 is flagged as an ORF with uncertain function. V lost 8 bases, J lost 2 bases, and 4 bases stayed unmatched. The CDR3 runs to 13 residues. The CDR3 here is CASGLDLTDTQYF. The CDR3 DNA reads as TGCGCCAGCGGACTAGACCTCACAGATACGCAGTATTTT.

The chain has TRBV5-8 and TRBJ1-6; TRBD1 might be the D (5 bases). CDR1 is SGHTS, CDR2 YDEGEE, per germline. The CDR3 is 15 residues long. The ends were cut back, 2 bases at V and 1 base at J, with 7 bases in the middle. Here the CDR3 reads CASSLGVSYNSPLHF. The CDR3 DNA reads as TGTGCCAGCAGCTTAGGGGTATCCTATAATTCACCCCTCCACTTT. Filled out from reference TRBV5-8 and TRBJ1-6, the complete variable domain reads EAGVTQSPTHLIKTRGQQATLRCSPISGHTSVYWYQQALGLGLQFLLWYDEGEERNRGNFPPRFSGRQFPNYSSELNVNALELEDSALYLCASSLGVSYNSPLHFGNGTRLTVT.

V and J are TRBV27 and TRBJ2-5; a possible D gene is TRBD1 (6 bases). Germline V gives CDR1 MNHEY, CDR2 SMNVEV (reference sequence). The CDR3 extends over 14 amino acids. The ends were cut back, 3 bases at V and 2 bases at J, with 10 bases in the middle. The CDR3 DNA follows: TGTGCCAGCAGTTTGGCAGGGGCTCAAGAGACCCAGTACTTC. It yields the protein CASSLAGAQETQYF.

The chain recombines TRBV19 with TRBJ2-7, with 11 bases matching TRBD2. The germline V gene has CDR1 LNHDA and CDR2 SQIVND (reference sequence). CDR3 size: 16 residues. The V gene end was trimmed by 5 bases and the J gene end by 3 bases; junction bases not matched to a gene: 9. CDR3 DNA: TGTGCCAGTAGTCATTCCACTAGCGGGGGTTACTACGAGCAGTACTTC. Protein sequence: CASSHSTSGGYYEQYF.

CDR3 bases: TGTGCCAGCTCGGGGCTGAGCACAGATACGCAGTATTTT. Its translation: CASSGLSTDTQYF. V gene TRBV18 combines with J gene TRBJ2-3; D may be TRBD1 (5 bases). V dropped 6 bases and J dropped 0 bases, with 7 bases sitting between them. The CDR3 extends over 13 amino acids. CDR1 is KGHSH, CDR2 LQKENI, per germline.

The V and J genes are TRBV11-2 and TRBJ2-1, with TRBD2 matching 10 bases. Germline V gene sequence: CDR1 SGHAT, CDR2 FQNNGV. V was pared by 5 bases and J by 5 bases, with 6 bases of the junction left unmatched. CDR3 length equals 15 residues. The CDR3 DNA sequence: TGTGCCAGCAGCCCCGGGACTAGCGAGCACAATGAGCAGTTCTTC. Protein: CASSPGTSEHNEQFF. The full variable domain, rest sourced from reference TRBV11-2 and TRBJ2-1, is EAGVAQSPRYKIIEKRQSVAFWCNPISGHATLYWYQQILGQGPKLLIQFQNNGVVDDSQLPKDRFSAERLKGVDSTLKIQPAKLEDSAVYLCASSPGTSEHNEQFFGPGTRLTVL.

This clone is a singleton in its sample. The rearrangement links TRBV9 to TRBJ2-7; 7 bases map to TRBD2. Germline lookup yields CDR1 SGDLS and CDR2 YYNGEE. Germline trimming cut 4 bases from V and 0 bases from J; bases unmatched to any gene: 7. CDR3 length: 15 amino acids. CDR3 coding DNA: TGTGCCAGCAGCTCTGGGACTACTAGCTCCTACGAGCAGTACTTC. It codes for CASSSGTTSSYEQYF.

V usage is TRBV10-3 and J usage is TRBJ2-3, with 10 bases fitting TRBD2. This CDR3 contains 16 residues. With 2 bases clipped from V and 2 bases from J, the junction kept 4 bases outside the gene matches. Looked up from germline, CDR1 is ENHRY and CDR2 is SYGVKD. CDR3 DNA: TGTGCCATCAGTGAGGTTAGCGGGGGGTTCACAGATACGCAGTATTTT. Translated, it gives CAISEVSGGFTDTQYF.

The chain carries TRBV19 and TRBJ1-6, with D possibly being TRBD1 (6 bases). Trimming took 5 bases from V and 6 from J, leaving 20 bases between them. CDR1 and CDR2 from the germline V gene are LNHDA and SQIVND (reference sequence). This CDR3 contains 17 residues. For the CDR3, the DNA is TGTGCCAGTAGTGGATTTCAACAGGGATTAAGTAATTCACCCCTCCACTTT. Its protein product is CASSGFQQGLSNSPLHF.

The CDR3 spells CASSDTGMGQPQHF. As DNA, the CDR3 is TGTGCCAGCAGTGACACGGGGATGGGTCAGCCCCAGCATTTT. The chain is built from TRBV6-4 and TRBJ1-5; no clear D. The CDR3 covers 14 residues. The V gene lost 2 bases and the J gene lost 6 bases, with 11 bases spanning the gap. Germline V gene lookup returns CDR1 MRHNA and CDR2 SNTAGT.

The chain employs TRBV6-4 and TRBJ2-1, with 7 nucleotides matching TRBD2. Germline V gene data show CDR1 as MRHNA and CDR2 as SNTAGT. The CDR3 consists of 15 residues. V shed 2 bases and J 9 bases; nucleotides not matched to a gene: 10. In DNA, the CDR3 is TGTGCCAGCAGTGACCCTGCGGGGTCTAGCGGTGAGCAGTTCTTC. It yields the protein CASSDPAGSSGEQFF.

This chain uses TRBV6-6 with TRBJ2-5, with 9 bases that match TRBD2. Germline V gene lookup returns CDR1 MNHNY and CDR2 SVGAGI (reference sequence). V lost 0 bases, J lost 5 bases, and 7 bases stayed unmatched. The CDR3 has 16 amino acids. CDR3 coding DNA: TGTGCCAGCAGTTACTCTGGCGGGGGGGTTATGGAGACCCAGTACTTC. This encodes CASSYSGGGVMETQYF.

The gene calls are TRBV27 and TRBJ2-3, with 10 bases matching TRBD2. The CDR3 has 15 amino acids. V was clipped by 3 bases and J by 6 bases; unmatched bases: 6. In germline, CDR1 is MNHEY, CDR2 SMNVEV (reference sequence). The CDR3 is CASSFQAGGLDTQYF. Here the CDR3 DNA reads TGTGCCAGCAGTTTCCAAGCGGGGGGGCTGGATACGCAGTATTTT.

For the CDR3, the DNA is TGTGCCAGCAGCGGAGGACAGGGACTATTTGGCTACACCTTC. Protein: CASSGGQGLFGYTF. The V gene is TRBV7-9, the J gene TRBJ1-2; 8 bases map to TRBD1. Germline CDR1 and CDR2: SEHNR and FQNEAQ (reference sequence). Trimming at V came to 5 bases and at J to 7 bases, leaving 9 bases not matched to a gene. This CDR3 has 14 amino acids.

This chain uses TRBV10-3 with TRBJ1-5; D not resolved. This CDR3 spans 18 amino acids. V was pared by 2 bases and J by 4 bases, with 21 bases between. CDR1 and CDR2 (germline): ENHRY, SYGVKD. The DNA of the CDR3 is TGTGCCATCAGTGAGAGTCTACAGCCGAGGGAAAAAAATCAGCCCCAGCATTTT. This encodes CAISESLQPREKNQPQHF.

The rearrangement links TRBV19 to TRBJ2-1; 8 nucleotides match TRBD1. V lost 6 bases to trimming and J lost 6 bases; unmatched junction nucleotides: 4. CDR1 is LNHDA and CDR2 is SQIVND in the germline V gene (reference sequence). This CDR3 comprises 13 residues. This chain's CDR3 is CASSHDRGNEQFF. The CDR3 DNA sequence: TGTGCCAGTAGCCACGACAGGGGCAATGAGCAGTTCTTC.